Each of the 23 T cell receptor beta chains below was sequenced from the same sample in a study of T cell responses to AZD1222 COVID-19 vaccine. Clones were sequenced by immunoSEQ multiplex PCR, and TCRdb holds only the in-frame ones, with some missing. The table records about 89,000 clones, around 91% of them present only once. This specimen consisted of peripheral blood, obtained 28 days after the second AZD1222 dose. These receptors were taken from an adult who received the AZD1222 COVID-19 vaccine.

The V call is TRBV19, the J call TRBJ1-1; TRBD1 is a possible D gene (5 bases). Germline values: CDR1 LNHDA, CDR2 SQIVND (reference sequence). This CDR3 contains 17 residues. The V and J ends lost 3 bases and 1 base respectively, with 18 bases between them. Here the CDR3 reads CASSIADGDVRNTEAFF. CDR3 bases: TGTGCCAGTAGTATCGCCGATGGGGACGTAAGGAACACTGAAGCTTTCTTT.

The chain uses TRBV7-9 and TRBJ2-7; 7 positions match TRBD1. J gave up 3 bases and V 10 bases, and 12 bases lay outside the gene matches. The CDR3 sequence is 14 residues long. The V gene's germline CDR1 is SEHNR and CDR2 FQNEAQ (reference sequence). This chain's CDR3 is CATTPRGNSYEQYF. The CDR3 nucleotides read TGTGCCACCACACCCAGGGGGAACAGCTACGAGCAGTACTTC.

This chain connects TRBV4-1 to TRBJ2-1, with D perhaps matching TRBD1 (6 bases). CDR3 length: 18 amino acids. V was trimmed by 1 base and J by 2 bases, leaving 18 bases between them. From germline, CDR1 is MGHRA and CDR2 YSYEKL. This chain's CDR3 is CASSQADLTGTTYNEQFF. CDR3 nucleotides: TGCGCCAGCAGCCAAGCTGACTTAACAGGGACAACCTACAATGAGCAGTTCTTC.

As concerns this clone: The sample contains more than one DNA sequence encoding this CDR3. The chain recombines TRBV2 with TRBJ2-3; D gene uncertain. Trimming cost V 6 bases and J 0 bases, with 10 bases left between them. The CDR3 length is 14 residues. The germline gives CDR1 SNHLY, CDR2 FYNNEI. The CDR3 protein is CASRRGPSTDTQYF. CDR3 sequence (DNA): TGTGCCAGCAGACGCGGACCTAGCACAGATACGCAGTATTTT.

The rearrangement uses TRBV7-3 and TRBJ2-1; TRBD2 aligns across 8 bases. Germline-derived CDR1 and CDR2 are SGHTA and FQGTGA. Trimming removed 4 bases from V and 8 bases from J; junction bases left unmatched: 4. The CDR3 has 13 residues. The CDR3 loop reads CASSWTSTHEQFF. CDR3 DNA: TGTGCCAGCAGCTGGACTAGCACCCATGAGCAGTTCTTC.

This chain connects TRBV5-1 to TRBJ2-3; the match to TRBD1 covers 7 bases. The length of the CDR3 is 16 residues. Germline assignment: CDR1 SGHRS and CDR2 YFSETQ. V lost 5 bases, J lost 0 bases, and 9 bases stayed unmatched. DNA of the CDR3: TGCGCCAGCAGTCCGCCCTGGGGACAGAGCACAGATACGCAGTATTTT. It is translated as CASSPPWGQSTDTQYF.

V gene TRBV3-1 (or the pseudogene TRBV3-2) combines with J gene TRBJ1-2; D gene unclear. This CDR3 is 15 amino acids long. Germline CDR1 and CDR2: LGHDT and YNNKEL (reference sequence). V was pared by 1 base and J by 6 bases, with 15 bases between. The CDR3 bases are TGTGCCAGCAGCCAAGTCAAGGGCCCTATGGATGGCTACACCTTC. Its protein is CASSQVKGPMDGYTF.

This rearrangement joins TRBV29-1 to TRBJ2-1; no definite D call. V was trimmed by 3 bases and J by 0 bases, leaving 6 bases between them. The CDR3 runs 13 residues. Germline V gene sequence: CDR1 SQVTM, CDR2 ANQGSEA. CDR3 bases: TGCAGCGTTGATACCAGCTCCTACAATGAGCAGTTCTTC. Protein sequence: CSVDTSSYNEQFF.

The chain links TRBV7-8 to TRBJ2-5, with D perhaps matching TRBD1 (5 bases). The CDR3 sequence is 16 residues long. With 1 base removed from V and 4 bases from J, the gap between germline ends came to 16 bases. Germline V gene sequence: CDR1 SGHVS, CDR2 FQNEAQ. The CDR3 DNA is TGTGCCAGCAGCTTAGGCTTTACACAGGCGTTAGAGACCCAGTACTTC. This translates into CASSLGFTQALETQYF.

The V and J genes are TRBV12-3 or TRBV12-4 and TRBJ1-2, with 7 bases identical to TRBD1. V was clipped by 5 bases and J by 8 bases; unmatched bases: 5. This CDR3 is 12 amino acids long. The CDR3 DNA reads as TGTGCCAGCAGTCTTACAGGGGTGGGCTACACCTTC. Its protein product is CASSLTGVGYTF.

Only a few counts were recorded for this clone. The CDR3 coding sequence is TGTGCCAGCGAGGCAGGGGGCGGCTACAATGAGCAGTTCTTC. It translates to CASEAGGGYNEQFF. This chain links TRBV6-5 with TRBJ2-1; 8 bases line up with TRBD1. The CDR3 is 14 amino acids. Trimming at V came to 8 bases and at J to 3 bases, leaving 6 bases not matched to a gene. The germline V gene has CDR1 MNHEY and CDR2 SVGAGI.

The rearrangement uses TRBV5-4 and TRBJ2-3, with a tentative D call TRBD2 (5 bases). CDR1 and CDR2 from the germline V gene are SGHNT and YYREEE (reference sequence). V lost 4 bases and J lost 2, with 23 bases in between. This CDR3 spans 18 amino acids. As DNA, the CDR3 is TGTGCCAGCAGCGGAGGAGGAGAGGAGCGGCCATTCACAGATACGCAGTATTTT. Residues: CASSGGGEERPFTDTQYF.

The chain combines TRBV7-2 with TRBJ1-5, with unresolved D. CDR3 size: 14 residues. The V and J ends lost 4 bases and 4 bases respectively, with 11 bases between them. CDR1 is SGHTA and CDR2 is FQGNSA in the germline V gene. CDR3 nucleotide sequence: TGTGCCAGCAGCTCCAACAAAGGGAATCAGCCCCAGCATTTT. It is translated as CASSSNKGNQPQHF.

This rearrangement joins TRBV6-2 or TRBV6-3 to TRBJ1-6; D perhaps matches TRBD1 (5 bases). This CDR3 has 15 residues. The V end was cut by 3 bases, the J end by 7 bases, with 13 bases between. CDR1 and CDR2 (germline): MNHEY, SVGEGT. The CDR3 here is CASSYWTGDNSPLHF. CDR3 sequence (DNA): TGTGCCAGCAGTTATTGGACTGGGGACAATTCACCCCTCCACTTT.

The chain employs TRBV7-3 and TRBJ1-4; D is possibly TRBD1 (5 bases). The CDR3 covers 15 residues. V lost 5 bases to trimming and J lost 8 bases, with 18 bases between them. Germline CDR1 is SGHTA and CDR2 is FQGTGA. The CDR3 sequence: CASSHLLREGEKLFF. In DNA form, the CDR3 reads TGTGCCAGCAGCCATTTACTCAGGGAGGGCGAAAAACTGTTTTTT.

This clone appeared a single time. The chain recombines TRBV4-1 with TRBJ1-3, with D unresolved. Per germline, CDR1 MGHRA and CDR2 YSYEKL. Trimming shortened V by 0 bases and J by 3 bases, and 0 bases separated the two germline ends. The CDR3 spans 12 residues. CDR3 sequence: CASSQDGNTIYF. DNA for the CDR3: TGCGCCAGCAGCCAAGATGGAAACACCATATATTTT.

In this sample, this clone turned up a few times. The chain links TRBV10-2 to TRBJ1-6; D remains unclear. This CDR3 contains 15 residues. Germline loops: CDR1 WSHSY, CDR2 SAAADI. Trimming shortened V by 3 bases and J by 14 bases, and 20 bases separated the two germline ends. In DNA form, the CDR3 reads TGCGCCAGCAGTGATGCGAACGGACTTGGTAGGACCCTCCACTTT. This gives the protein CASSDANGLGRTLHF.

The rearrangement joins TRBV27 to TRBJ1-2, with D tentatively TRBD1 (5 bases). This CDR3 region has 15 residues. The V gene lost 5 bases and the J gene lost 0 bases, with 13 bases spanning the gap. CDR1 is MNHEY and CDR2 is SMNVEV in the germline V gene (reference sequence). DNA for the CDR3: TGTGCCAGCAGTACAGCGGGGCTAGCTAACTATGGCTACACCTTC. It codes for CASSTAGLANYGYTF.

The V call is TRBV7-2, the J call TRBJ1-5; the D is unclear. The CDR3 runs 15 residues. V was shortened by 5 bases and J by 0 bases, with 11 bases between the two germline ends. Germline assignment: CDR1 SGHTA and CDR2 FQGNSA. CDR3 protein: CASSPGANSNQPQHF. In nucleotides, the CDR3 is TGTGCCAGCAGCCCAGGCGCGAATAGCAATCAGCCCCAGCATTTT.

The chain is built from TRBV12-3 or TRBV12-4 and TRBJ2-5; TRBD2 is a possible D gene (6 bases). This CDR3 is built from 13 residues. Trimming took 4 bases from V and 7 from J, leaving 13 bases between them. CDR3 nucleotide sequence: TGTGCCAGCAGTTACGGCCCCGGGGGGACCCAGTACTTC. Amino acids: CASSYGPGGTQYF.

CDR3 region: CASTMGLNEQFF. Written as DNA, the CDR3 is TGTGCCAGCACCATGGGCCTCAATGAGCAGTTCTTC. The chain recombines TRBV11-2 with TRBJ2-1; D uncertain. Germline CDR1 reads SGHAT; CDR2 reads FQNNGV. Deletions cut 7 bases from V and 6 bases from J, with 10 bases between. This CDR3 is built from 12 residues. Supplemented by reference TRBV11-2 and TRBJ2-1, the full variable domain reads EAGVAQSPRYKIIEKRQSVAFWCNPISGHATLYWYQQILGQGPKLLIQFQNNGVVDDSQLPKDRFSAERLKGVDSTLKIQPAKLEDSAVYLCASTMGLNEQFFGPGTRLTVL.

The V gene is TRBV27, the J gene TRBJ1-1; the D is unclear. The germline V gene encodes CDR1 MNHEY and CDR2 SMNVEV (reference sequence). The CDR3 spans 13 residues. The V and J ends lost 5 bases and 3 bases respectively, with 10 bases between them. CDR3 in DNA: TGTGCCAGCAGTCGTTTCGGGGACACTGAAGCTTTCTTT. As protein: CASSRFGDTEAFF.

In nucleotides, the CDR3 is TGCGCCAGCAGCAGGGGCGAAGGCTATGGCTACACCTTC. Protein: CASSRGEGYGYTF. This chain joins TRBV10-1 and TRBJ1-2; a weak D match, TRBD1 (6 bases). CDR1 and CDR2 from the germline V gene are WNHNN and SYGVQD (reference sequence). Deletions cut 6 bases from V and 4 bases from J, with 12 bases between. The CDR3 covers 13 residues.